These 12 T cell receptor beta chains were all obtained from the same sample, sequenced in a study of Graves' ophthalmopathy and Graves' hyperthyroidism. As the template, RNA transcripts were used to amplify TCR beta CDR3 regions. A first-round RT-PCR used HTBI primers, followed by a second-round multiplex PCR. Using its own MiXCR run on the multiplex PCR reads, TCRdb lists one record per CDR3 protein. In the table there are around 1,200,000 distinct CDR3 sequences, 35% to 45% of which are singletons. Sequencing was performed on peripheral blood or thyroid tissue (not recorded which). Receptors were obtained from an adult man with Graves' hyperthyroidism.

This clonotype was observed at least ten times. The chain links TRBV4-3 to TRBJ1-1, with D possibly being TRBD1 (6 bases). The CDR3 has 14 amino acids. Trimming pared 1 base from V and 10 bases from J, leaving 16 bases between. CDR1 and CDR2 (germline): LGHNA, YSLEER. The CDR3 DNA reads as TGCGCCAGCAGCCAAGGCAGGGGAGGAATTGGAGCTTTCTTT. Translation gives CASSQGRGGIGAFF.

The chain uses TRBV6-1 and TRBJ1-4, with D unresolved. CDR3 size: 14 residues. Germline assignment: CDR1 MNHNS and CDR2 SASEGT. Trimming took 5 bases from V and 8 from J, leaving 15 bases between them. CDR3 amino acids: CASSYTMGSEKLFF. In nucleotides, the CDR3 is TGTGCCAGCAGTTACACGATGGGAAGCGAAAAACTGTTTTTT.

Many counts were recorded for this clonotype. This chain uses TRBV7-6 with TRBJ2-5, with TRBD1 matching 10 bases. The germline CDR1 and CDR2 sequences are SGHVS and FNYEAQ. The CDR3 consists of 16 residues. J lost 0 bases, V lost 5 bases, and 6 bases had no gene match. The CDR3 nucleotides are TGTGCCAGCAGCAAACGGACAGGGGGTCACCAAGAGACCCAGTACTTC. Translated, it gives CASSKRTGGHQETQYF.

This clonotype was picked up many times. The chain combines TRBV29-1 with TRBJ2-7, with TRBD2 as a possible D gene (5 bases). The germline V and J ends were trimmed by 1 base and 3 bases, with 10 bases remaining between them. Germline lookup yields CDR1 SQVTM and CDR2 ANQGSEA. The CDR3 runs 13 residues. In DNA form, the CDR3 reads TGCAGCGTTGAAGTCGGAGGCTACTACGAGCAGTACTTC. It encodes CSVEVGGYYEQYF.

The CDR3 protein is CASIGPRLNEAFF. CDR3 DNA: TGTGCCAGTATTGGTCCCAGACTCAATGAAGCTTTCTTT. This rearrangement joins TRBV19 to TRBJ1-1; no clear D gene. The CDR3 consists of 13 residues. Germline lookup yields CDR1 LNHDA and CDR2 SQIVND (reference sequence). Trimming cost V 7 bases and J 7 bases, with 16 bases left between them.

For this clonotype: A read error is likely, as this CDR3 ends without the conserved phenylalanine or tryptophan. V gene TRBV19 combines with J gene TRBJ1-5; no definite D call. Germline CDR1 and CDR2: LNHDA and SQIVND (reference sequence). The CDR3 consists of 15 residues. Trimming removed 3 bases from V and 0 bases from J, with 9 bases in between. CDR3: CASSITIFSNQPQHC. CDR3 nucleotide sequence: TGTGCCAGTAGTATCACCATTTTTAGCAATCAGCCCCAGCATTGT.

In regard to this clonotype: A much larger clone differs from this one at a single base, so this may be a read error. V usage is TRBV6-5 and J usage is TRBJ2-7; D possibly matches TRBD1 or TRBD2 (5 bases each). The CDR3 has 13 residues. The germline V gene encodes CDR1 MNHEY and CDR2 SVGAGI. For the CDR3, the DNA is TGTGCCAGCCGGGACCCCCTCTCTTACGAGCAGCACTTC. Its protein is CASRDPLSYEQHF.

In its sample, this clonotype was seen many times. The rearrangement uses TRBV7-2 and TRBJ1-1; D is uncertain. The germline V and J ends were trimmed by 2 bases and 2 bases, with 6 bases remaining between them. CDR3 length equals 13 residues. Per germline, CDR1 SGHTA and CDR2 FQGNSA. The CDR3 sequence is CASSLHPNTEAFF. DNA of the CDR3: TGTGCCAGCAGCTTACATCCTAACACTGAAGCTTTCTTT.

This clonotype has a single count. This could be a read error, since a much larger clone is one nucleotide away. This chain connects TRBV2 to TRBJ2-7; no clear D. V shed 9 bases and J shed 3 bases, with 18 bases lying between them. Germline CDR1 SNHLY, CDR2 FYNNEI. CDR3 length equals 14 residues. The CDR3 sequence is CASRSRIGVYEQYF. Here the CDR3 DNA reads TGTGCCAGTCGAAGTCGTATCGGAGTCTACGAGCAGTACTTC.

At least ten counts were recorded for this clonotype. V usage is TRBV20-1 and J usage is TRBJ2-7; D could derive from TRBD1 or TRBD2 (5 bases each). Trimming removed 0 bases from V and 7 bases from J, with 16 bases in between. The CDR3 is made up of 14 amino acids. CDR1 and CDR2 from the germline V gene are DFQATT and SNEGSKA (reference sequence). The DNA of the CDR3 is TGCAGTGCTAGAGATTACAGTGGGGGAATGGAGCAGTACTTC. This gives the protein CSARDYSGGMEQYF.

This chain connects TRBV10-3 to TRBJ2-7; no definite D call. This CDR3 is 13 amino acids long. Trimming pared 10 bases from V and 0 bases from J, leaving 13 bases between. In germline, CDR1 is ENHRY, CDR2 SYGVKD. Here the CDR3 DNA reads TGTGCCACCTGGGCGGCAGCCTCCTACGAGCAGTACTTC. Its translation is CATWAAASYEQYF.

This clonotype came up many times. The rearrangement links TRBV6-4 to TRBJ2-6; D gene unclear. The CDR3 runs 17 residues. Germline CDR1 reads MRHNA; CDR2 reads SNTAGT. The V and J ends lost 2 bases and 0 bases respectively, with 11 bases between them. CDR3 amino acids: CASSDTPKGSGANVLTF. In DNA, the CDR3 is TGTGCCAGCAGTGACACCCCTAAGGGCTCTGGGGCCAACGTCCTGACTTTC.